This T cell receptor beta chain originates from a study of cytomegalovirus exposure and HLA in healthy donors. Broader study findings: Looking again later, the authors saw that most CMV-associated TCR beta chains seemed HLA-restricted. 16,951 TCR beta sequences were associated with HLA alleles at 0.05 false discovery rate in a later analysis. CMV serostatus was the only immune exposure information that was available.

On this clone: Its target is not known. Additional DNA sequences in this sample encode the identical CDR3.

60 Vbeta and 13 Jbeta primers were used in PCR. Some clones are missing from TCRdb's copy, which holds only in-frame ones; the method was immunoSEQ multiplex PCR. This table holds some 130,000 clones, 70% to 80% found once. Regarding donors, all were healthy bone marrow donors. V lost 2 bases and J 2 bases, leaving 6 bases between the germline ends. The germline V gene has CDR1 LNHDA and CDR2 SQIVND (reference sequence). The CDR3 loop spans 13 amino acids. The V call is TRBV19, the J call TRBJ1-1; no clear D gene. Sequencing used PBMCs. This receptor was identified in a man aged 25 to 40 in good health and CMV-seronegative. CDR3 region: CASSISVNTEAFF. The DNA for the CDR3 is TGTGCCAGTAGTATATCCGTTAACACTGAAGCTTTCTTT.